The clone carrying this T cell receptor beta chain was seen ten or more times. The antigen remains unidentified. CDR3 length: 11 residues. Trimming cost V 9 bases and J 7 bases; bases outside gene matches: 2. Germline assignment: CDR1 KGHDR and CDR2 SFDVKD. The entry originates in a study of T-cell reconstitution after alpha-beta-depleted transplantation in children. Regarding the study as a whole: Approximately two months post-transplant, alpha-beta T cells reportedly originated from several hundred expanded graft clones.

This sample's TCRbeta library carried unique molecular identifier barcodes. Each CDR3 protein gets one entry after TCRdb re-called the PCR reads with MiXCR. The table has 220,000 or so distinct CDR3 sequences, roughly 8.2% seen once. The chain is built from TRBV24-1 and TRBJ2-1; 7 nucleotides match TRBD1. The receptor comes from a male patient younger than 18 who had a stem cell transplant for acute lymphoblastic leukemia, so the T cells may come from the graft donor. The input for sequencing was PBMCs, mostly from graft donor cells, taken 180 days after TCRalphabeta/CD19-depleted stem cell transplant. The CDR3, as DNA: TGTGCCACCGGCAGGGGGAATGAGCAGTTCTTC. It codes for CATGRGNEQFF.